This paragraph reports one T cell receptor beta chain. The data stem from a study of cytomegalovirus exposure and HLA in healthy donors. This CDR3 has 15 amino acids. J lost 6 bases, V lost 2 bases, and 9 bases had no gene match. Germline CDR1 is SGHTA and CDR2 is FQGNSA. The study ran its PCR with 60 Vbeta and 13 Jbeta primers. Sequenced by immunoSEQ multiplex PCR; TCRdb stores in-frame clones only, minus some. The sample consists of 150,000 to 180,000 clones, more than 75% of them appearing once. Sequenced: PBMCs. The clonotype was recovered from a man aged 25 to 40 in good health and CMV-seropositive. The rearrangement joins TRBV7-2 to TRBJ2-7, with 8 bases matching TRBD1. CDR3 bases: TGTGCCAGCAGCTTAAGCGGCCAGGGGGCAGGCGAGCAGTACTTC. Encoded protein: CASSLSGQGAGEQYF.